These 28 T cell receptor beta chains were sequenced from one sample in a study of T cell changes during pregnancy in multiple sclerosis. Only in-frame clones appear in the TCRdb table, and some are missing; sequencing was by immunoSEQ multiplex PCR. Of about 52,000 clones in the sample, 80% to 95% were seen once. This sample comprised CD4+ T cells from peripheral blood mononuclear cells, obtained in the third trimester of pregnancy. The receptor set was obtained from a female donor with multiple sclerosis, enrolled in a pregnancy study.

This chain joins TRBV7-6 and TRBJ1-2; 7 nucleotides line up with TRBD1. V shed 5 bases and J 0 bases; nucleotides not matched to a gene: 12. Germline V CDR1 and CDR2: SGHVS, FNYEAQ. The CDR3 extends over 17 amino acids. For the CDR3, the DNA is TGTGCCAGCAGCCCGATCCGGGACAGTTCTGCTAACTATGGCTACACCTTC. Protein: CASSPIRDSSANYGYTF.

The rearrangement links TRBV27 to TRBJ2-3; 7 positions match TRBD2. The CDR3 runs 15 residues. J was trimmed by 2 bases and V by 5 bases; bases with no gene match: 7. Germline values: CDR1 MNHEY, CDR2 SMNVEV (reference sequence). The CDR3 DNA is TGTGCCAGCAGTCCCCTAGCGGTCATCACAGATACGCAGTATTTT. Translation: CASSPLAVITDTQYF.

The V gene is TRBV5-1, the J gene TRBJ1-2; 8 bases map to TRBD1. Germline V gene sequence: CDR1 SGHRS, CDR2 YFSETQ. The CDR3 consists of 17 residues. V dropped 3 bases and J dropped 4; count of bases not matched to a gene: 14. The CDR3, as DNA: TGCGCCAGCAGCTCGCTCGATAGGACAGGGCCTTTCTATGGCTACACCTTC. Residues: CASSSLDRTGPFYGYTF.

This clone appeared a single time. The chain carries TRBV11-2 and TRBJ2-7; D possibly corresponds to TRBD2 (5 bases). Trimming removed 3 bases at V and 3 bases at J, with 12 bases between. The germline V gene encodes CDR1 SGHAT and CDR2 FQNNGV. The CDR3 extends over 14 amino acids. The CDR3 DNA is TGTGCCAGCAGCTTGGCCAGCGGTCTCTACGAGCAGTACTTC. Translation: CASSLASGLYEQYF.

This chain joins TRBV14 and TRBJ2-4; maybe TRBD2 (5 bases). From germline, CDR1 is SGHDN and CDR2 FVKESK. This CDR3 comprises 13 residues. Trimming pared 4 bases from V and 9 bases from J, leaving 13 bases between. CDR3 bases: TGTGCCAGCAGCCTCGGGCTCCGGGGCATTCAGTACTTC. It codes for CASSLGLRGIQYF. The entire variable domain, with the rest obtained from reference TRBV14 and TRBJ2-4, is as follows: EAGVTQFPSHSVIEKGQTVTLRCDPISGHDNLYWYRRVMGKEIKFLLHFVKESKQDESGMPNNRFLAERTGGTYSTLKVQPAELEDSGVYFCASSLGLRGIQYFGAGTRLSVL.

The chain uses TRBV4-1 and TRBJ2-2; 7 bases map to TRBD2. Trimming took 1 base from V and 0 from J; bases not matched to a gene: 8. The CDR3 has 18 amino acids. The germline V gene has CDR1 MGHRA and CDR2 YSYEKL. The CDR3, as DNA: TGCGCCAGCAGCCAAGTGGGGTGGGAGGGCCCGAACACCGGGGAGCTGTTTTTT. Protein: CASSQVGWEGPNTGELFF.

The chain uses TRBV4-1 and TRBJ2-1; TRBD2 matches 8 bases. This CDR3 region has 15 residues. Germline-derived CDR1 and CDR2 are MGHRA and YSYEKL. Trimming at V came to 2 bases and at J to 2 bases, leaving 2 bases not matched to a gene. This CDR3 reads CASSQNGGAYNEQFF. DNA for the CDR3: TGCGCCAGCAGCCAAAACGGGGGGGCCTACAATGAGCAGTTCTTC.

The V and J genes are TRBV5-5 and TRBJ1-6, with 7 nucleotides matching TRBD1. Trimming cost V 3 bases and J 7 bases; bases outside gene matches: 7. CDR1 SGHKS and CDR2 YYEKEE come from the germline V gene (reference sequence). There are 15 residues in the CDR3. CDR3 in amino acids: CASSSSGTENSPLHF. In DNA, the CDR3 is TGTGCCAGCAGCTCCTCCGGGACAGAGAATTCACCCCTCCACTTT.

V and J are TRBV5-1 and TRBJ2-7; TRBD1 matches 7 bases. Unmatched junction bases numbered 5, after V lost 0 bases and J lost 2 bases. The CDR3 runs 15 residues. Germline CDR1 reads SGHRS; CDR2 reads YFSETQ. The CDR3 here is CASSLVWDSTYEQYF. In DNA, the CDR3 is TGCGCCAGCAGCTTGGTTTGGGACAGCACCTACGAGCAGTACTTC.

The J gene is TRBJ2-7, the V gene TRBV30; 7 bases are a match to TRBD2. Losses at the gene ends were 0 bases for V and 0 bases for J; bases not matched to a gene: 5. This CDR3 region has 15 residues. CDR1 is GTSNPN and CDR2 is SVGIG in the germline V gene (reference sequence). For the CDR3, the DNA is TGTGCCTGGAGTGTAGGAGCGGGATCCTCCTACGAGCAGTACTTC. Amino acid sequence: CAWSVGAGSSYEQYF.

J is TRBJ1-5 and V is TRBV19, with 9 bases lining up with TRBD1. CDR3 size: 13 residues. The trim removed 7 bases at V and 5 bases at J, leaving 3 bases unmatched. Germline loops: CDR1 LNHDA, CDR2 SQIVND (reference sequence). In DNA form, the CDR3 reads TGTGCCAGTACCCGGACAGGGGATCAGCCCCAGCATTTT. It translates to CASTRTGDQPQHF.

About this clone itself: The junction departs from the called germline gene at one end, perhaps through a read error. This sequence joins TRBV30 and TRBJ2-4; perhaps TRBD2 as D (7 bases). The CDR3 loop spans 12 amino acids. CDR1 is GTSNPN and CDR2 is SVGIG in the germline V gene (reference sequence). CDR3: CAWKEGGGAQDF. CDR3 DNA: TGTGCCTGGAAGGAAGGAGGGGGGGCCCAAGATTTC.

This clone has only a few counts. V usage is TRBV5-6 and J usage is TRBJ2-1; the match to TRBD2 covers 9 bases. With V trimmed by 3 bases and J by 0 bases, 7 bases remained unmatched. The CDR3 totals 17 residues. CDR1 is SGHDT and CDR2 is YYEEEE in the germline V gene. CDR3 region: CASSSLLLAGSYNEQFF. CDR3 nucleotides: TGTGCCAGCAGCTCCCTCCTACTAGCGGGCTCCTACAATGAGCAGTTCTTC. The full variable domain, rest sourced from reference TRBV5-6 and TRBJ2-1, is DAGVTQSPTHLIKTRGQQVTLRCSPKSGHDTVSWYQQALGQGPQFIFQYYEEEERQRGNFPDRFSGHQFPNYSSELNVNALLLGDSALYLCASSSLLLAGSYNEQFFGPGTRLTVL.

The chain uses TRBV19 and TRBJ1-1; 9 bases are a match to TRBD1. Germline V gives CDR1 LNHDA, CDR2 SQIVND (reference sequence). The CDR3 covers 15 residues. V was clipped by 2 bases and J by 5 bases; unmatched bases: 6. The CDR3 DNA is TGTGCCAGTAGTATAACCGGACAGGGGTCAACTGAAGCTTTCTTT. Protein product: CASSITGQGSTEAFF. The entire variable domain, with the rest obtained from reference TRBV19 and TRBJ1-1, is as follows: DGGITQSPKYLFRKEGQNVTLSCEQNLNHDAMYWYRQDPGQGLRLIYYSQIVNDFQKGDIAEGYSVSREKKESFPLTVTSAQKNPTAFYLCASSITGQGSTEAFFGQGTRLTVV.

The CDR3 coding sequence is TGTGCCAGCAGTTTAAGGGCTAGCGGGGGAAATGAGCAGTTCTTC. Its translation is CASSLRASGGNEQFF. This chain uses TRBV27 with TRBJ2-1; 10 bases align to TRBD2. The germline V gene encodes CDR1 MNHEY and CDR2 SMNVEV (reference sequence). Trimming took 2 bases from V and 7 from J; bases not matched to a gene: 5. The CDR3 sequence is 15 residues long.

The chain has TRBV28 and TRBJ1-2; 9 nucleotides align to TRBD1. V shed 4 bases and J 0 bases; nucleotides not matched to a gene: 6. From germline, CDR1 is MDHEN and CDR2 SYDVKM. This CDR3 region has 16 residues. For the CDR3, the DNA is TGTGCCAGCAGTTGGCCGGGACAGGGAGCTAACTATGGCTACACCTTC. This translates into CASSWPGQGANYGYTF.

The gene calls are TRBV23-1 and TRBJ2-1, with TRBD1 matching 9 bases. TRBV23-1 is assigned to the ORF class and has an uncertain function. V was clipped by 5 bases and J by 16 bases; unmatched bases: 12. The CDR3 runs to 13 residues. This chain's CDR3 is CASSYSTRDREFF. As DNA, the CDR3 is TGCGCCAGCAGTTACTCCACCCGGGACAGGGAATTCTTC.

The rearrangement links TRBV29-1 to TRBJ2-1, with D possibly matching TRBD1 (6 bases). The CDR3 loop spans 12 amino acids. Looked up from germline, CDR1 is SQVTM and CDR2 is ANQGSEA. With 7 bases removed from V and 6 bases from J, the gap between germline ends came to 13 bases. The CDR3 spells CSARTAGNEQFF. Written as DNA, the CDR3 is TGCAGCGCTCGGACAGCCGGCAATGAGCAGTTCTTC.

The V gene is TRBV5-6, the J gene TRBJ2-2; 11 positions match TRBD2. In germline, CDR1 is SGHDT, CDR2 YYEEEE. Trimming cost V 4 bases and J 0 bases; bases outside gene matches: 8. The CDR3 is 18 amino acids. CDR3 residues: CASSPLTSGGPNTGELFF. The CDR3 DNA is TGTGCCAGCAGCCCCCTTACTAGCGGGGGACCGAACACCGGGGAGCTGTTTTTT.

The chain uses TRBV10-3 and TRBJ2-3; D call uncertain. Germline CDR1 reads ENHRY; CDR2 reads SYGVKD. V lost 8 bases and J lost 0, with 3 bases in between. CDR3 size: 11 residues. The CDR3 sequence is CAISSTDTQYF. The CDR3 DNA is TGTGCCATCTCTAGCACAGATACGCAGTATTTT.

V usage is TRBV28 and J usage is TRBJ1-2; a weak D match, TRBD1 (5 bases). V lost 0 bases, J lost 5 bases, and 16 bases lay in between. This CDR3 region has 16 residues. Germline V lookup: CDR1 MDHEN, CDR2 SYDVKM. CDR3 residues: CASSLWTERTGYGYTF. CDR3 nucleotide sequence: TGTGCCAGCAGTTTATGGACAGAGAGAACTGGGTATGGCTACACCTTC.

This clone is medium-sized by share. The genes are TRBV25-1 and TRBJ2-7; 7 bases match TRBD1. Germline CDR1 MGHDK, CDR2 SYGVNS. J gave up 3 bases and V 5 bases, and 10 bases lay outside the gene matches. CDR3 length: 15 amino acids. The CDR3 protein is CASSPGNRGVYEQYF. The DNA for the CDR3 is TGTGCCAGCAGTCCGGGAAACAGGGGTGTCTACGAGCAGTACTTC.

The CDR3 sequence is CASGGQGDGGELFF. The DNA for the CDR3 is TGTGCCAGTGGCGGACAGGGGGACGGCGGGGAGCTGTTTTTT. V gene TRBV19 combines with J gene TRBJ2-2, with 10 bases matching TRBD1. In germline, CDR1 is LNHDA, CDR2 SQIVND (reference sequence). J lost 7 bases, V lost 8 bases, and 7 bases had no gene match. This CDR3 has 14 residues. Combining the CDR3 with reference TRBV19 and TRBJ2-2 gives the whole variable domain DGGITQSPKYLFRKEGQNVTLSCEQNLNHDAMYWYRQDPGQGLRLIYYSQIVNDFQKGDIAEGYSVSREKKESFPLTVTSAQKNPTAFYLCASGGQGDGGELFFGEGSRLTVL.

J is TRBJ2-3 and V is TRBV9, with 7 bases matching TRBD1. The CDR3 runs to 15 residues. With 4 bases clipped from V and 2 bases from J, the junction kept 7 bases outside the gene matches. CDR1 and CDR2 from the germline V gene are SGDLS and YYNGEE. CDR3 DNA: TGTGCCAGCAGCATGGGACAGCTTGACACAGATACGCAGTATTTT. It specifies CASSMGQLDTDTQYF.

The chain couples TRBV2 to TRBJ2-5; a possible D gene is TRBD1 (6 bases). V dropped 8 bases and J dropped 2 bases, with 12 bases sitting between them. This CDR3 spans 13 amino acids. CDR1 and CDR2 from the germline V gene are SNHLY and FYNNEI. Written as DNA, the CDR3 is TGTGCCAGCCGACTCGACAGGCAAGAGACCCAGTACTTC. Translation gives CASRLDRQETQYF.

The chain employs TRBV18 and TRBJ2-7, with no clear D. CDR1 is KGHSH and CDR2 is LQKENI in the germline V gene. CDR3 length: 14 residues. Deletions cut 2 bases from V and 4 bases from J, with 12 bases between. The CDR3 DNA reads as TGTGCCAGCTCACCAGGCCAGGTGCTTTACGAGCAGTACTTC. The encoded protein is CASSPGQVLYEQYF.

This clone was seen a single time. CDR3 sequence (DNA): TGCGCCAGCAGCGCGGGACTTGCCTACAATGAGCAGTTCTTC. Protein product: CASSAGLAYNEQFF. The rearrangement joins TRBV5-1 to TRBJ2-1; possibly TRBD2 for D (6 bases). V lost 4 bases to trimming and J lost 2 bases, with 10 bases between them. The CDR3 runs 14 residues. The germline CDR1 and CDR2 sequences are SGHRS and YFSETQ.

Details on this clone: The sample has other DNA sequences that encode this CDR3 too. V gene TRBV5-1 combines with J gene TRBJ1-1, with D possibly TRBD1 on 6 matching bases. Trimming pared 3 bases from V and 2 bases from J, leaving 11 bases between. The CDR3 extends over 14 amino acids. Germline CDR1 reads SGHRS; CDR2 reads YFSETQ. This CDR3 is CASSSLQGNTEAFF. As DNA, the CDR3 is TGCGCCAGCAGCTCCCTACAGGGAAACACTGAAGCTTTCTTT.